This T cell receptor (beta chain) was sequenced for a study of T cells in pancreatic ductal adenocarcinoma. Study-level points and caveats: Comparisons of tumor and blood clonality may show falsely lower tumor diversity. Tumor samples had fewer productive templates and 6.5 to 10-fold fewer unique clonotypes than blood.

Produced via immunoSEQ multiplex PCR; TCRdb's table is partial and in-frame only. Among about 100,000 clones listed, roughly 96% were seen once. Remarks on this clone: Its target is not known.

The CDR3 sequence is 16 residues long. Trimming cost V 4 bases and J 6 bases, with 21 bases left between them. The germline CDR1 and CDR2 sequences are MDHEN and SYDVKM. Surgery without prior neoadjuvant therapy was the treatment of the selected pancreatic ductal adenocarcinoma patients. Material: PBMCs. The chain combines TRBV28 with TRBJ1-2; D is perhaps TRBD1 (5 bases). The TCR was taken from a human donor with pancreatic ductal adenocarcinoma. CDR3 DNA: TGTGCCAGCAGTTCGCCCTCGGTGGTCAGGGCTCATGGCTACACCTTC. Translation: CASSSPSVVRAHGYTF.